Following are 32 T cell receptor beta chains from one sample sequenced in a study of blood T cell repertoires in COVID-19. Some clones are missing from TCRdb's copy, which holds only in-frame ones; the method was immunoSEQ multiplex PCR. The data contain roughly 250,000 clones, roughly four fifths of them singletons. Input material: peripheral blood. The origin of the receptors is an older woman with acute or convalescent COVID-19.

V usage is TRBV10-3 and J usage is TRBJ1-2; 8 nucleotides agree with TRBD1. The length of the CDR3 is 16 residues. The J segment lost 0 bases and the V segment lost 0 bases, leaving 3 bases of the junction unmatched. CDR1 ENHRY and CDR2 SYGVKD come from the germline V gene. This CDR3 reads CAISESTGGSNYGYTF. In nucleotides, the CDR3 is TGTGCCATCAGTGAGTCTACAGGGGGTTCTAACTATGGCTACACCTTC.

This clone has at least ten counts. The J gene is TRBJ1-1, the V gene TRBV7-9; D is possibly TRBD1 (6 bases). V lost 4 bases, J lost 0 bases, and 12 bases lay in between. Looked up from germline, CDR1 is SEHNR and CDR2 is FQNEAQ (reference sequence). The CDR3 loop spans 15 amino acids. CDR3 sequence: CASSSNRAMNTEAFF. In nucleotides, the CDR3 is TGTGCCAGCAGCTCGAACAGGGCAATGAACACTGAAGCTTTCTTT. Filled out from reference TRBV7-9 and TRBJ1-1, the complete variable domain reads DTGVSQNPRHKITKRGQNVTFRCDPISEHNRLYWYRQTLGQGPEFLTYFQNEAQLEKSRLLSDRFSAERPKGSFSTLEIQRTEQGDSAMYLCASSSNRAMNTEAFFGQGTRLTVV.

The count of this clone is one. The chain links TRBV5-1 to TRBJ2-5, with 9 bases matching TRBD1. V trimming: 2 bases; J trimming: 2 bases; junction bases outside the gene matches: 1. The CDR3 has 14 residues. CDR1 SGHRS and CDR2 YFSETQ come from the germline V gene. CDR3 sequence: CASSFGQGQETQYF. DNA for the CDR3: TGCGCCAGCAGCTTCGGACAGGGGCAAGAGACCCAGTACTTC.

V and J are TRBV4-1 and TRBJ2-3; a weak D match, TRBD2 (6 bases). Between the trimmed V and J ends, which lost 2 bases and 2 bases, there was a span of 8 bases. Germline V gene lookup returns CDR1 MGHRA and CDR2 YSYEKL. This CDR3 is 14 amino acids long. The CDR3 nucleotides read TGCGCCAGCAGCCAACCGGGGGTCACAGATACGCAGTATTTT. As protein: CASSQPGVTDTQYF.

This rearrangement joins TRBV27 to TRBJ1-2, with TRBD1 matching over 8 bases. Germline-derived CDR1 and CDR2 are MNHEY and SMNVEV (reference sequence). The V gene end was trimmed by 3 bases and the J gene end by 8 bases; junction bases not matched to a gene: 14. The CDR3 is 16 amino acids. CDR3 in DNA: TGTGCCAGCAGTTTTTTCAGGGGGCGCGGAGTCGGAGGCTACACCTTC. Amino acid sequence: CASSFFRGRGVGGYTF.

This clone was seen a few times. The chain uses TRBV6-1 and TRBJ1-6, with D uncertain. CDR1 and CDR2 (germline): MNHNS, SASEGT. The CDR3 runs 15 residues. V lost 3 bases to trimming and J lost 9 bases, with 15 bases between them. This chain's CDR3 is CASSEETHRGSPLHF. For the CDR3, the DNA is TGTGCCAGCAGTGAGGAGACCCACCGGGGTTCACCCCTCCACTTT.

This chain connects TRBV2 to TRBJ1-5; the match to TRBD1 covers 7 bases. Germline-derived CDR1 and CDR2 are SNHLY and FYNNEI. This CDR3 has 15 residues. Germline trimming cut 6 bases from V and 4 bases from J; bases unmatched to any gene: 9. The CDR3 DNA reads TGTGCCAGCAGCCCAGACAGGGTCCGGAATCAGCCCCAGCATTTT. Protein sequence: CASSPDRVRNQPQHF.

The gene calls are TRBV27 and TRBJ1-2, with D possibly matching TRBD1 (5 bases). The CDR3 has 17 amino acids. Germline loops: CDR1 MNHEY, CDR2 SMNVEV (reference sequence). V was cut by 2 bases and J by 7 bases, with 23 bases left in between. This CDR3 is CASSLMFRGNRPSGYTF. CDR3 coding DNA: TGTGCCAGCAGTTTAATGTTCCGGGGGAACCGTCCCTCTGGCTACACCTTC.

The V and J genes are TRBV7-9 and TRBJ2-7, with D maybe TRBD1 (6 bases). The CDR3 is 15 amino acids. The V and J ends lost 1 base and 1 base respectively, with 11 bases between them. Germline lookup yields CDR1 SEHNR and CDR2 FQNEAQ (reference sequence). In DNA form, the CDR3 reads TGTGCCAGCAGCTTAGAGTCAGGACAGTCCTACGAGCAGTACTTC. Its translation is CASSLESGQSYEQYF.

The chain has TRBV19 and TRBJ1-5, with 8 bases identical to TRBD1. The CDR3 spans 15 residues. V trimming: 5 bases; J trimming: 4 bases; junction bases outside the gene matches: 7. CDR1 and CDR2 (germline): LNHDA, SQIVND (reference sequence). CDR3 sequence: CASSLGTGLNQPQHF. The CDR3 coding sequence is TGTGCCAGTAGTCTGGGGACAGGACTTAATCAGCCCCAGCATTTT.

The chain links TRBV7-2 to TRBJ1-5; D ambiguous. Per the germline V gene, CDR1 is SGHTA and CDR2 is FQGNSA. The CDR3 extends over 13 amino acids. The germline V and J ends were trimmed by 5 bases and 11 bases, with 16 bases remaining between them. This CDR3 reads CASSLNSLEAQHF. In DNA form, the CDR3 reads TGTGCCAGCAGCCTTAACTCCCTTGAAGCCCAGCATTTT.

This sequence joins TRBV7-9 and TRBJ2-3, with 12 bases that match TRBD1. Germline CDR1 is SEHNR and CDR2 is FQNEAQ (reference sequence). The ends lost 8 bases at V and 4 bases at J; junction bases unmatched: 7. This CDR3 comprises 15 residues. The CDR3 coding sequence is TGTGCCAGCGGGTCGGGACAGGGGGCATCAGATACGCAGTATTTT. Its protein product is CASGSGQGASDTQYF.

The chain is built from TRBV7-9 and TRBJ1-2; D is possibly TRBD1 (6 bases). CDR1 is SEHNR, CDR2 FQNEAQ, per germline (reference sequence). The CDR3 extends over 15 amino acids. V shed 2 bases and J shed 2 bases, with 12 bases lying between them. The CDR3 here is CASSLTGQLNYGYTF. The CDR3 nucleotides read TGTGCCAGCAGCTTAACCGGACAGCTAAACTATGGCTACACCTTC.

The V and J genes are TRBV4-2 and TRBJ1-3, with no clear D. The CDR3 loop spans 15 amino acids. CDR1 is LGHNA, CDR2 YNFKEQ, per germline. V was cut by 8 bases and J by 0 bases, with 14 bases left in between. The CDR3: CASQRTARSGNTIYF. CDR3 sequence (DNA): TGTGCCAGCCAGCGGACCGCCCGCTCTGGAAACACCATATATTTT.

J is TRBJ1-3 and V is TRBV27, with TRBD1 as a possible D gene (5 bases). The germline CDR1 and CDR2 sequences are MNHEY and SMNVEV (reference sequence). This CDR3 is 14 amino acids long. The ends were cut back, 5 bases at V and 9 bases at J, with 17 bases in the middle. CDR3: CASSPLRMGGTIYF. The CDR3 nucleotides are TGTGCCAGCAGTCCCTTGCGAATGGGGGGCACCATATATTTT.

This clone turned up a few times. The J gene is TRBJ1-2, the V gene TRBV7-2; tentative D call: TRBD1 (5 bases). V lost 4 bases, J lost 6 bases, and 12 bases lay in between. CDR1 is SGHTA and CDR2 is FQGNSA in the germline V gene. This CDR3 is built from 13 residues. The CDR3 DNA follows: TGTGCCAGCAGCTCCAGGGAAGGGCATGGCTACACCTTC. Amino acids: CASSSREGHGYTF.

The chain employs TRBV20-1 and TRBJ1-1; D is unresolved. CDR3 length: 11 residues. Germline CDR1 reads DFQATT; CDR2 reads SNEGSKA (reference sequence). Deletions cut 5 bases from V and 5 bases from J, with 9 bases between. CDR3 residues: CSAGISTEAFF. The CDR3 coding sequence is TGCAGTGCTGGCATTTCGACTGAAGCTTTCTTT.

The V call is TRBV7-9, the J call TRBJ1-3; D uncertain. Looked up from germline, CDR1 is SEHNR and CDR2 is FQNEAQ (reference sequence). The CDR3 runs 15 residues. The germline V and J ends were trimmed by 5 bases and 0 bases, with 11 bases remaining between them. CDR3 protein: CASSAGGSSGNTIYF. The CDR3 DNA reads TGTGCCAGCAGCGCGGGAGGAAGCTCTGGAAACACCATATATTTT.

V and J are TRBV5-4 and TRBJ2-2, with a possible D match to TRBD2 (5 bases). This CDR3 region has 17 residues. V was shortened by 4 bases and J by 1 base, with 17 bases between the two germline ends. The germline V gene encodes CDR1 SGHNT and CDR2 YYREEE (reference sequence). CDR3 bases: TGTGCCAGCAGCCGCTCACTTCGGGGAAAGAACACCGGGGAGCTGTTTTTT. This encodes CASSRSLRGKNTGELFF.

A word on this clone: One base away lies a much larger clone, so this may be a sequencing read error. The rearrangement uses TRBV12-3 or TRBV12-4 and TRBJ1-3; perhaps TRBD1 as D (5 bases). The CDR3 has 13 residues. The V and J ends lost 5 bases and 4 bases respectively, with 9 bases between them. Here the CDR3 DNA reads TGTGCCAGCAGTCAGGGCTCAGGAAACACCATATATTTT. Its protein product is CASSQGSGNTIYF.

V usage is TRBV28 and J usage is TRBJ2-7; TRBD1 is a possible D gene (5 bases). There are 15 residues in the CDR3. Germline lookup yields CDR1 MDHEN and CDR2 SYDVKM. Trimming stripped 2 bases from V and 1 base from J, with 12 bases between. The CDR3 spells CASSLGHPSSYEQYF. The CDR3 region has the DNA TGTGCCAGCAGTTTAGGACACCCTTCATCCTACGAGCAGTACTTC. Looking up the rest from reference TRBV28 and TRBJ2-7 gives the full variable domain: DVKVTQSSRYLVKRTGEKVFLECVQDMDHENMFWYRQDPGLGLRLIYFSYDVKMKEKGDIPEGYSVSREKKERFSLILESASTNQTSMYLCASSLGHPSSYEQYFGPGTRLTVT.

The chain carries TRBV6-6 and TRBJ2-2, with D tentatively TRBD2 (6 bases). V lost 6 bases and J 0 bases, leaving 11 bases between the germline ends. CDR3 size: 15 residues. In germline, CDR1 is MNHNY, CDR2 SVGAGI (reference sequence). CDR3 amino acids: CASRIGGANTGELFF. CDR3 DNA: TGTGCCAGCAGGATCGGGGGTGCGAACACCGGGGAGCTGTTTTTT.

This clone has a handful of counts. CDR3 region: CASSLLDRGGYTF. The CDR3 DNA reads as TGTGCCAGCAGCCTTCTGGACAGGGGAGGCTACACCTTC. The rearrangement joins TRBV7-2 to TRBJ1-2, with 9 bases lining up with TRBD1. Germline V gene data show CDR1 as SGHTA and CDR2 as FQGNSA. The CDR3 runs to 13 residues. The ends lost 5 bases at V and 8 bases at J; junction bases unmatched: 6. Together with reference TRBV7-2 and TRBJ1-2, the CDR3 gives the full variable domain: GAGVSQSPSNKVTEKGKDVELRCDPISGHTALYWYRQSLGQGLEFLIYFQGNSAPDKSGLPSDRFSAERTGGSVSTLTIQRTQQEDSAVYLCASSLLDRGGYTFGSGTRLTVV.

The sample holds one count of this clone. Given a much more abundant clone one base away, this may be a read error. In the same sample, other DNA sequences code for this CDR3. In DNA form, the CDR3 reads TGCGCCAGCAGCTTGACAGACGGCTATGGTTACACCTTC. Translated: CASSLTDGYGYTF. The rearrangement joins TRBV5-1 to TRBJ1-2, with no clear D. The CDR3 extends over 13 amino acids. Germline CDR1 SGHRS, CDR2 YFSETQ.

V and J are TRBV19 and TRBJ1-5, with D uncertain. The germline CDR1 and CDR2 sequences are LNHDA and SQIVND (reference sequence). CDR3 size: 15 residues. The germline V and J ends were trimmed by 0 bases and 2 bases, with 8 bases remaining between them. The CDR3 DNA follows: TGTGCCAGTAGTATAGACGCCGGAGGCAATCAGCCCCAGCATTTT. Translating it yields CASSIDAGGNQPQHF.

V gene TRBV2 combines with J gene TRBJ1-1, with TRBD1 identical over 7 bases. The CDR3 covers 13 residues. The V gene's germline CDR1 is SNHLY and CDR2 FYNNEI. V was pared by 6 bases and J by 7 bases, with 8 bases of the junction left unmatched. In DNA form, the CDR3 reads TGTGCCAGCAGGGAGTTACGGGACAGTGAAGCTTTCTTT. This gives the protein CASRELRDSEAFF.

The chain employs TRBV4-3 and TRBJ1-3; possibly TRBD1 for D (6 bases). This CDR3 region has 15 residues. V shed 0 bases and J shed 2 bases, with 8 bases lying between them. Looked up from germline, CDR1 is LGHNA and CDR2 is YSLEER. The CDR3 reads CASSQEGGTGNTIYF. The CDR3 DNA is TGCGCCAGCAGCCAAGAAGGGGGAACTGGAAACACCATATATTTT.

The chain recombines TRBV5-1 with TRBJ1-1, with a possible D match to TRBD1 (5 bases). V lost 5 bases to trimming and J lost 3 bases, with 17 bases between them. CDR3 length: 15 amino acids. Germline CDR1 and CDR2: SGHRS and YFSETQ. CDR3 bases: TGCGCCAGCAGGGACCCCAGGGAGGGAGACACTGAAGCTTTCTTT. Residues: CASRDPREGDTEAFF.

Concerning this clone: One end of the junction is discordant with germline, which a read error may explain. The chain couples TRBV29-1 to TRBJ1-2; 10 bases are a match to TRBD1. The CDR3 loop spans 13 amino acids. Looked up from germline, CDR1 is SQVTM and CDR2 is ANQGSEA. The CDR3 here is CSVLGGTGDGYTF. The DNA of the CDR3 is TGCAGCGTCCTCGGGGGGACAGGGGATGGTTACACCTTC.

The V and J genes are TRBV27 and TRBJ1-6; no firm D call. V lost 3 bases, J lost 7 bases, and 7 bases lay in between. Germline loops: CDR1 MNHEY, CDR2 SMNVEV (reference sequence). The CDR3 length is 13 residues. DNA for the CDR3: TGTGCCAGCAGTTTTGTCGTAAATTCACCCCTCCACTTT. Translating it yields CASSFVVNSPLHF.

For this clone: A read error may account for a junction end that differs from germline. The chain employs TRBV28 and TRBJ1-5, with TRBD1 matching over 12 bases. The CDR3 loop spans 16 amino acids. The germline gives CDR1 MDHEN, CDR2 SYDVKM. CDR3 region: CASIGTGGKSNQPQHF. The DNA for the CDR3 is TGTGCCAGCATAGGGACAGGGGGCAAAAGCAATCAGCCCCAACATTTT.

This clone has only one observation. The chain has TRBV10-3 and TRBJ2-2; 12 bases are a match to TRBD2. Trimming took 8 bases from V and 4 from J; bases not matched to a gene: 14. Germline CDR1 reads ENHRY; CDR2 reads SYGVKD. The CDR3 runs 18 residues. CDR3 nucleotide sequence: TGTGCCATCTCCTTGACTAGCGGGGGCCCCGGGGGCACCGGGGAGCTGTTTTTT. Protein: CAISLTSGGPGGTGELFF.